What follows are 7 T cell receptor beta chains derived from one specimen sequenced in a study of cytomegalovirus exposure and HLA in healthy donors. It was with 60 Vbeta and 13 Jbeta primers that the PCR ran. Assay: immunoSEQ multiplex PCR; the TCRdb copy retains only in-frame clones and omits some. Here the sample spans nearly 200,000 clones, around 73% being singletons. Sequenced: PBMCs. These receptors were collected from a woman aged 25 to 45 in good health and CMV-seropositive.

The chain recombines TRBV5-6 with TRBJ2-1; D gene uncertain. The V and J ends lost 4 bases and 4 bases respectively, with 15 bases between them. The CDR3 contains 15 residues. The germline CDR1 and CDR2 sequences are SGHDT and YYEEEE. Here the CDR3 reads CASSLLRLSYNEQFF. CDR3 nucleotide sequence: TGTGCCAGCAGCCTACTCCGTTTAAGTTACAATGAGCAGTTCTTC.

V gene TRBV6-5 combines with J gene TRBJ2-7; a weak D match, TRBD2 (6 bases). Germline V gives CDR1 MNHEY, CDR2 SVGAGI. The V gene lost 2 bases and the J gene lost 1 base, with 12 bases spanning the gap. The CDR3 runs 15 residues. As DNA, the CDR3 is TGTGCCAGCAGTTACCTAGGACGGGGGTCCTACGAGCAGTACTTC. It translates to CASSYLGRGSYEQYF.

V is TRBV11-2 and J is TRBJ2-7; TRBD2 agrees at 8 bases. There are 19 residues in the CDR3. Germline V lookup: CDR1 SGHAT, CDR2 FQNNGV. V lost 5 bases to trimming and J lost 3 bases; unmatched junction nucleotides: 21. As DNA, the CDR3 is TGTGCCAGCAGCCCCCCTCTGGGGAGGGCGGGGGGATCCTTCTACGAGCAGTACTTC. Amino acid sequence: CASSPPLGRAGGSFYEQYF.

The chain couples TRBV28 to TRBJ1-6, with D possibly being TRBD1 (5 bases). In germline, CDR1 is MDHEN, CDR2 SYDVKM. The CDR3 runs to 17 residues. V was cut by 2 bases and J by 5 bases, with 16 bases left in between. The CDR3 reads CASSLPSSGSDNSPLHF. In nucleotides, the CDR3 is TGTGCCAGCAGTTTACCCTCCTCAGGGTCGGATAATTCACCCCTCCACTTT.

The V call is TRBV30, the J call TRBJ2-3, with TRBD2 matching over 8 bases. V lost 5 bases and J lost 2; bases outside the gene matches: 6. Germline values: CDR1 GTSNPN, CDR2 SVGIG (reference sequence). The CDR3 totals 14 residues. CDR3 region: CAWGTGRVTDTQYF. CDR3 bases: TGTGCCTGGGGAACCGGGAGGGTCACAGATACGCAGTATTTT. Variable domain in full (rest from reference TRBV30 and TRBJ2-3): SQTIHQWPATLVQPVGSPLSLECTVEGTSNPNLYWYRQAAGRGLQLLFYSVGIGQISSEVPQNLSASRPQDRQFILSSKKLLLSDSGFYLCAWGTGRVTDTQYFGPGTRLTVL.

J is TRBJ1-1 and V is TRBV28; D is ambiguous. V lost 3 bases and J lost 7, with 15 bases in between. CDR1 is MDHEN, CDR2 SYDVKM, per germline. This CDR3 spans 14 amino acids. The CDR3 sequence: CASSLIGKVGEAFF. Written as DNA, the CDR3 is TGTGCCAGCAGTTTGATCGGGAAAGTAGGTGAAGCTTTCTTT.

The rearrangement links TRBV10-3 to TRBJ1-4; 8 nucleotides agree with TRBD1. The CDR3 is 15 amino acids. CDR1 and CDR2 from the germline V gene are ENHRY and SYGVKD. J gave up 6 bases and V 4 bases, and 7 bases lay outside the gene matches. The CDR3 is CAISVSDRVDEKLFF. Here the CDR3 DNA reads TGTGCCATCAGTGTATCGGACAGGGTGGATGAAAAACTGTTTTTT.